Presented here are 31 T cell receptor beta chains from one specimen sequenced in a study of CD8 T cells in Susac syndrome. An input of roughly 0.5 to 1 ug of RNA was subjected to reverse transcription using random hexamers. Each CDR3 protein gets one entry after TCRdb re-called the immunoSEQ multiplex PCR reads with MiXCR. Of 150,000 to 200,000 distinct CDR3 sequences detected, approximately 95% appear once; the ten largest clones hold 0.15% to 0.2%. Sequenced: CD8+ T cells from PBMCs. The receptors were gathered from a human donor with Susac syndrome.

This chain links TRBV24-1 with TRBJ1-5; D unresolved. Trimming took off 3 bases at V and 0 bases at J, with 11 bases between the two ends. Germline-derived CDR1 and CDR2 are KGHDR and SFDVKD. The CDR3 spans 16 residues. CDR3: CATSDETGSSNQPQHF. Written as DNA, the CDR3 is TGTGCCACCAGTGATGAGACCGGGAGTAGCAATCAGCCCCAGCATTTT.

The chain is built from TRBV24-1 and TRBJ1-2; 9 nucleotides align to TRBD1. The CDR3 contains 14 residues. With V trimmed by 5 bases and J by 6 bases, 6 bases remained unmatched. Per germline, CDR1 KGHDR and CDR2 SFDVKD. CDR3 DNA sequence: TGTGCCACCAGTGGAACAGGGGGCGAGGATGGCTACACCTTC. Amino acid sequence: CATSGTGGEDGYTF.

V is TRBV20-1 and J is TRBJ2-2; a possible D gene is TRBD1 (5 bases). The CDR3 is 17 amino acids. Per the germline V gene, CDR1 is DFQATT and CDR2 is SNEGSKA (reference sequence). The V and J ends lost 0 bases and 7 bases respectively, with 21 bases between them. CDR3 nucleotide sequence: TGCAGTGCTAGAGATCTTAGGGGTATATGGGTTGACGGGGAGCTGTTTTTT. This translates into CSARDLRGIWVDGELFF.

This chain links TRBV19 with TRBJ1-1, with no clear D. Trimming cost V 6 bases and J 0 bases, with 2 bases left between them. There are 11 residues in the CDR3. Per the germline V gene, CDR1 is LNHDA and CDR2 is SQIVND (reference sequence). The CDR3 coding sequence is TGTGCCAGTAGCATGAACACTGAAGCTTTCTTT. Residues: CASSMNTEAFF.

This chain links TRBV13 with TRBJ2-2, with D possibly matching TRBD1 (5 bases). Germline CDR1 PRHDT, CDR2 FYEKMQ (reference sequence). The V and J ends lost 0 bases and 5 bases respectively, with 16 bases between them. The CDR3 is made up of 17 amino acids. The CDR3 region is CASSLGLGQGETGELFF. CDR3 nucleotide sequence: TGTGCCAGCAGCTTAGGCCTTGGACAAGGGGAAACCGGGGAGCTGTTTTTT. Combining the CDR3 with reference TRBV13 and TRBJ2-2 gives the whole variable domain AAGVIQSPRHLIKEKRETATLKCYPIPRHDTVYWYQQGPGQDPQFLISFYEKMQSDKGSIPDRFSAQQFSDYHSELNMSSLELGDSALYFCASSLGLGQGETGELFFGEGSRLTVL.

For the CDR3, the DNA is TGTGCCTGGAGACGGGGAGAGGAGTCACCCCTCCACTTT. Translated: CAWRRGEESPLHF. V is TRBV30 and J is TRBJ1-6; the D is unclear. V shed 3 bases and J shed 10 bases, with 13 bases lying between them. CDR1 GTSNPN and CDR2 SVGIG come from the germline V gene (reference sequence). The CDR3 extends over 13 amino acids. The full variable domain, rest sourced from reference TRBV30 and TRBJ1-6, is SQTIHQWPATLVQPVGSPLSLECTVEGTSNPNLYWYRQAAGRGLQLLFYSVGIGQISSEVPQNLSASRPQDRQFILSSKKLLLSDSGFYLCAWRRGEESPLHFGNGTRLTVT.

The chain is built from TRBV9 and TRBJ1-5; D might be TRBD1 (6 bases). The ends were cut back, 4 bases at V and 7 bases at J, with 15 bases in the middle. Per germline, CDR1 SGDLS and CDR2 YYNGEE. The CDR3 totals 14 residues. CDR3 coding DNA: TGTGCCAGCAGCCCGGGGGGCAGCGGGCAGCCCCAGCATTTT. It is translated as CASSPGGSGQPQHF.

V and J are TRBV14 and TRBJ2-3; D is perhaps TRBD2 (5 bases). Germline CDR1 reads SGHDN; CDR2 reads FVKESK. CDR3 length: 16 residues. V dropped 0 bases and J dropped 0 bases, with 10 bases sitting between them. The CDR3 region is CASSQDGRGSTDTQYF. The CDR3 DNA reads TGTGCCAGCAGCCAAGACGGTCGGGGAAGCACAGATACGCAGTATTTT.

The chain carries TRBV5-5 and TRBJ1-1, with no clear D. The V gene's germline CDR1 is SGHKS and CDR2 YYEKEE (reference sequence). The CDR3 is 12 amino acids. The V gene lost 2 bases and the J gene lost 11 bases, with 13 bases spanning the gap. CDR3: CASSLSSGQAFF. The DNA for the CDR3 is TGTGCCAGCAGCTTAAGCTCGGGCCAGGCTTTCTTT.

DNA for the CDR3: TGTGCCATCAGTGACACAGTAGCGGGAGGCAAAGAGACCCAGTACTTC. Encoded protein: CAISDTVAGGKETQYF. The rearrangement joins TRBV10-3 to TRBJ2-5; TRBD2 aligns across 10 bases. The germline V gene has CDR1 ENHRY and CDR2 SYGVKD. J gave up 3 bases and V 3 bases, and 7 bases lay outside the gene matches. The CDR3 runs to 16 residues.

In nucleotides, the CDR3 is TGTGCCAGCAGACAGGGCAAGGGCACTGAAGCTTTCTTT. It codes for CASRQGKGTEAFF. V gene TRBV6-5 combines with J gene TRBJ1-1, with D possibly TRBD1 on 6 matching bases. CDR1 and CDR2 (germline): MNHEY, SVGAGI. The ends were cut back, 6 bases at V and 4 bases at J, with 12 bases in the middle. The CDR3 spans 13 residues.

This clonotype showed up just a few times. This sequence joins TRBV24-1 and TRBJ2-5, with D uncertain. Trimming cost V 3 bases and J 4 bases, with 5 bases left between them. CDR3 length equals 12 residues. Germline CDR1 reads KGHDR; CDR2 reads SFDVKD. CDR3 in DNA: TGTGCCACCAGTGATGACCTAGAGACCCAGTACTTC. Translating it yields CATSDDLETQYF.

This sequence joins TRBV6-2 or TRBV6-3 and TRBJ2-7, with 8 bases aligning to TRBD2. Germline V gives CDR1 MNHEY, CDR2 SVGEGT. With 6 bases clipped from V and 4 bases from J, the junction kept 23 bases outside the gene matches. The CDR3 runs 19 residues. The CDR3 sequence is CASSRYLAGGATINYEQYF. As DNA, the CDR3 is TGTGCCAGCAGCCGGTATCTGGCGGGAGGAGCTACAATTAATTACGAGCAGTACTTC.

The sample holds one count of this clonotype. This chain uses TRBV5-1 with TRBJ1-1; D remains unclear. This CDR3 contains 13 residues. Germline V CDR1 and CDR2: SGHRS, YFSETQ. V dropped 7 bases and J dropped 1 base, with 11 bases sitting between them. The CDR3, as DNA: TGCGCCAGCCATGGGGAGGGGAACACTGAAGCTTTCTTT. Translation gives CASHGEGNTEAFF.

This chain links TRBV7-9 with TRBJ1-1, with 8 bases fitting TRBD1. CDR1 SEHNR and CDR2 FQNEAQ come from the germline V gene (reference sequence). The CDR3 contains 14 residues. Losses at the gene ends were 4 bases for V and 4 bases for J; bases not matched to a gene: 5. The CDR3 sequence: CASSYAGGGTEAFF. CDR3 in DNA: TGTGCCAGCAGCTATGCAGGGGGCGGCACTGAAGCTTTCTTT.

This clonotype was counted once. The chain combines TRBV20-1 with TRBJ2-5; tentatively, D is TRBD2 (5 bases). The CDR3 runs to 14 residues. V lost 2 bases and J lost 0, with 10 bases in between. Germline CDR1 and CDR2: DFQATT and SNEGSKA (reference sequence). CDR3 in amino acids: CSARIPGYQETQYF. CDR3 DNA sequence: TGCAGTGCTAGAATCCCGGGGTACCAAGAGACCCAGTACTTC.

This chain joins TRBV11-2 and TRBJ2-3; 9 bases agree with TRBD1. This CDR3 region has 16 residues. CDR1 is SGHAT and CDR2 is FQNNGV in the germline V gene. The V gene end was trimmed by 2 bases and the J gene end by 4 bases; junction bases not matched to a gene: 7. CDR3 region: CASSLSPGQGPDTQYF. CDR3 in DNA: TGTGCCAGCAGCTTATCCCCGGGACAGGGCCCAGATACGCAGTATTTT.

The V gene is TRBV20-1, the J gene TRBJ2-7; 10 bases match TRBD2. Trimming removed 5 bases from V and 3 bases from J; junction bases left unmatched: 13. The CDR3 has 16 residues. From germline, CDR1 is DFQATT and CDR2 SNEGSKA (reference sequence). Here the CDR3 reads CSASPLLAGDGYEQYF. In DNA form, the CDR3 reads TGCAGTGCTTCCCCCCTCCTAGCGGGAGACGGCTACGAGCAGTACTTC.

The chain links TRBV13 to TRBJ2-5; 9 bases fit TRBD2. Per the germline V gene, CDR1 is PRHDT and CDR2 is FYEKMQ (reference sequence). The CDR3 has 17 amino acids. V was clipped by 0 bases and J by 5 bases; unmatched bases: 10. CDR3 DNA: TGTGCCAGCAGCTTAGGCCTAGGACTAGCGCGATACGAGACCCAGTACTTC. Encoded protein: CASSLGLGLARYETQYF.

The chain recombines TRBV9 with TRBJ2-5; 8 bases match TRBD1. V lost 0 bases and J lost 4; bases outside the gene matches: 5. The CDR3 sequence is 15 residues long. Germline V gene data show CDR1 as SGDLS and CDR2 as YYNGEE. Here the CDR3 DNA reads TGTGCCAGCAGCGTAGGGGGAACAGGGGGAGAGACCCAGTACTTC. This codes for CASSVGGTGGETQYF.

This chain joins TRBV6-5 and TRBJ1-5; D remains ambiguous. Looked up from germline, CDR1 is MNHEY and CDR2 is SVGAGI. This CDR3 is 15 amino acids long. Between the trimmed V and J ends, which lost 4 bases and 0 bases, there was a span of 10 bases. CDR3 coding DNA: TGTGCCAGCAGTTTACGGCGCCCTAGCAATCAGCCCCAGCATTTT. Amino acid sequence: CASSLRRPSNQPQHF.

The chain couples TRBV7-9 to TRBJ1-1, with no clear D. There are 15 residues in the CDR3. The germline V and J ends were trimmed by 4 bases and 4 bases, with 16 bases remaining between them. Germline V gene lookup returns CDR1 SEHNR and CDR2 FQNEAQ (reference sequence). The CDR3 loop is CASSSRTVLGTEAFF. CDR3 DNA: TGTGCCAGCAGCTCCAGGACGGTCCTGGGCACTGAAGCTTTCTTT.

This chain joins TRBV6-5 and TRBJ2-1; 10 positions match TRBD1. The CDR3 covers 13 residues. The ends lost 7 bases at V and 7 bases at J; junction bases unmatched: 4. Germline CDR1 reads MNHEY; CDR2 reads SVGAGI. The CDR3 DNA follows: TGTGCCAGCAATTGGGACAGGGGTAATGAGCAGTTCTTC. This translates into CASNWDRGNEQFF.

The chain employs TRBV20-1 and TRBJ2-4, with D possibly matching TRBD2 (6 bases). CDR1 is DFQATT and CDR2 is SNEGSKA in the germline V gene (reference sequence). This CDR3 region has 14 residues. Trimming removed 6 bases at V and 6 bases at J, with 18 bases between. In DNA form, the CDR3 reads TGCAGTGCCCATAGCGGTGAGGTCGGAAACATTCAGTACTTC. It translates to CSAHSGEVGNIQYF.

The chain has TRBV28 and TRBJ2-7; D is undetermined. CDR3 length: 12 residues. Trimming stripped 6 bases from V and 3 bases from J, with 9 bases between. CDR1 MDHEN and CDR2 SYDVKM come from the germline V gene. The CDR3 region is CASSPANYEQYF. The CDR3 region has the DNA TGTGCCAGCAGCCCGGCTAACTACGAGCAGTACTTC.

This chain connects TRBV5-6 to TRBJ2-2; D is unclear. The length of the CDR3 is 16 residues. Per the germline V gene, CDR1 is SGHDT and CDR2 is YYEEEE. Between the trimmed V and J ends, which lost 0 bases and 3 bases, there was a span of 12 bases. The CDR3 DNA reads TGTGCCAGCAGCTTGGCCAGTATTGAGTACACCGGGGAGCTGTTTTTT. Translation gives CASSLASIEYTGELFF. Combining the CDR3 with reference TRBV5-6 and TRBJ2-2 gives the whole variable domain DAGVTQSPTHLIKTRGQQVTLRCSPKSGHDTVSWYQQALGQGPQFIFQYYEEEERQRGNFPDRFSGHQFPNYSSELNVNALLLGDSALYLCASSLASIEYTGELFFGEGSRLTVL.

The V and J genes are TRBV29-1 and TRBJ1-2, with unresolved D. The CDR3 is 11 residues long. CDR1 and CDR2 (germline): SQVTM, ANQGSEA. The V end lost 8 bases, the J end lost 0 bases, and 7 bases lay between the germline ends. The CDR3 DNA reads TGCAGCTACCAAACTAACTATGGCTACACCTTC. Its protein product is CSYQTNYGYTF.

This chain uses TRBV27 with TRBJ2-3, with 8 bases that match TRBD2. V shed 5 bases and J 4 bases; nucleotides not matched to a gene: 8. This CDR3 comprises 15 residues. From germline, CDR1 is MNHEY and CDR2 SMNVEV (reference sequence). The DNA of the CDR3 is TGTGCCAGCAGTGAAGGACGGGGGGGAGCAGATACGCAGTATTTT. This sequence encodes CASSEGRGGADTQYF.

The J gene is TRBJ2-2, the V gene TRBV3-1; D perhaps matches TRBD2 (6 bases). The V end was cut by 0 bases, the J end by 6 bases, with 8 bases between. The germline gives CDR1 LGHDT, CDR2 YNNKEL (reference sequence). The CDR3 has 14 amino acids. The CDR3 DNA reads as TGTGCCAGCAGCCAAGATGGAGGGGCCGGGGAGCTGTTTTTT. This codes for CASSQDGGAGELFF.

This chain connects TRBV21-1 to TRBJ2-5; TRBD2 is the table's D call, not checked against the DNA. TRBV21-1 is classified as a pseudogene. The CDR3 loop spans 20 amino acids. The CDR3 nucleotides read TGTGCCAGCAGCAAAGTGGTGAGACTAGCCTTGGTAGGAGATGGGGAGACCCAGTACTTC. As protein: CASSKVVRLALVGDGETQYF.

This CDR3 is CASTQGGSLDEQYF. CDR3 bases: TGTGCCAGCACCCAAGGGGGCAGCTTGGACGAGCAGTACTTC. The V gene is TRBV5-6, the J gene TRBJ2-7; 7 bases are a match to TRBD1. This CDR3 spans 14 amino acids. Germline CDR1 SGHDT, CDR2 YYEEEE. V was pared by 6 bases and J by 5 bases, with 11 bases of the junction left unmatched.